Below are 3 T cell receptor beta chains sequenced from a single sample in a study of T cell responses to AZD1222 COVID-19 vaccine. TCRdb's copy holds only in-frame clones and misses some; the assay was immunoSEQ multiplex PCR. The sample has 150,000 to 180,000 clones; about 87% are singletons. Sequences were derived from peripheral blood, sampled on day 0 of AZD1222 vaccination. The receptors here all came from an adult in good health.

The chain carries TRBV5-1 and TRBJ2-6; D perhaps matches TRBD1 (5 bases). Trimming pared 4 bases from V and 1 base from J, leaving 9 bases between. Germline V gene data show CDR1 as SGHRS and CDR2 as YFSETQ. The CDR3 contains 15 residues. The CDR3 DNA sequence: TGCGCCAGCAGCGAGACAGCATCTGGGGCCAACGTCCTGACTTTC. This gives the protein CASSETASGANVLTF.

V gene TRBV18 combines with J gene TRBJ1-5; 9 bases fit TRBD1. The V and J ends lost 2 bases and 0 bases, in that order; junction bases with no gene match: 5. This CDR3 has 17 residues. CDR1 and CDR2 from the germline V gene are KGHSH and LQKENI. CDR3 residues: CASSPRQGEDSNQPQHF. In DNA form, the CDR3 reads TGTGCCAGCTCACCAAGACAGGGGGAAGATAGCAATCAGCCCCAGCATTTT.

The V and J genes are TRBV15 and TRBJ1-1; no clear D gene. The V gene's germline CDR1 is LNHNV and CDR2 YYDKDF (reference sequence). The V end lost 6 bases, the J end lost 0 bases, and 8 bases lay between the germline ends. The CDR3 spans 13 residues. The CDR3 DNA sequence: TGTGCCACCAGTGTACAGTTGAACACTGAAGCTTTCTTT. Translated, it gives CATSVQLNTEAFF.